This T cell receptor beta chain was sequenced during a study of shared clonotypes between healthy human individuals. Trimming removed 2 bases from V and 7 bases from J, with 12 bases in between. The germline V gene has CDR1 SQVTM and CDR2 ANQGSEA. This CDR3 is 13 amino acids long. In the case of this clone: Its matching antigen is unknown.

The genomic DNA of each subset was split evenly across several immunoSEQ plates. Profiling relied on immunoSEQ multiplex PCR, and the TCRdb table lists in-frame clones only, not all of them. The profile shows about 730,000 clones, just under 75% of them singletons. Study results and caveats: In general, naive subsets displayed greater estimated richness than memory subsets did.

The sequence was obtained from a woman in her twenties or thirties in good health. This rearrangement joins TRBV29-1 to TRBJ2-1; TRBD2 might be the D (6 bases). The sequencing sample was made of memory CD4+ T cells sorted from blood. Stated subset: CD45RA-negative fraction. For the CDR3, the DNA is TGCAGCGTTGAATCGACTAGTGGGAATGAGCAGTTCTTC. Translated, it gives CSVESTSGNEQFF.